The subject of this entry is one T cell receptor beta chain. TCRdb's copy holds only in-frame clones and misses some; the assay was immunoSEQ multiplex PCR. The sample lists fewer than 500,000 clones; roughly 85% were seen once. The CDR3 spans 16 residues. Looked up from germline, CDR1 is LGHNA and CDR2 is YSLEER. Trimming left V 3 bases short and J 6 bases short, with 18 bases between. These data are taken from a study of blood T cell repertoires in COVID-19. Looking at the study overall: Samples of COVID-19 (acute and convalescent) were obtained from the United States, Italy and Spain. PBMCs, B-cell-depleted T cells, or T cells provided the cDNA or gDNA that made up the material.

Residents of about two dozen US areas, aged about 18 to 89 years, made up the participants. Participants were placed into cohorts based on the clinical history they reported. The rearrangement joins TRBV4-3 to TRBJ2-4; no definite D call. The sequence was collected from a woman aged 18-30 years with acute COVID-19. Input material: PBMCs or T cells enriched from blood (not recorded which). CDR3 nucleotide sequence: TGCGCCAGCAGCCACGTAAGCTCAGGAAACTTAAACATTCAGTACTTC. This encodes CASSHVSSGNLNIQYF.